This T cell receptor beta chain originates from a study of technical replicates of blood from several donors. The data were produced by immunoSEQ multiplex PCR, yet TCRdb's version contains in-frame clones alone and is incomplete. This sample has about 75,000 clones, with around 97% found just once. The germline V and J ends were trimmed by 4 bases and 5 bases, with 13 bases remaining between them. The CDR3 has 13 amino acids. Per the germline V gene, CDR1 is SQVTM and CDR2 is ANQGSEA. Material for sequencing was T cells isolated from PBMCs. The V call is TRBV29-1, the J call TRBJ2-3, with D unresolved. This clonotype was obtained from a human donor in good health. The CDR3 DNA reads TGCAGCGTTGCAGTGCCGGGTGTAGATACGCAGTATTTT. Its protein product is CSVAVPGVDTQYF.